Below, 27 T cell receptor beta chains from the same sample are listed, as sequenced in a study of coeliac disease. The method was immunoSEQ multiplex PCR; TCRdb's version includes in-frame clones alone and lacks a portion of them. The table has thousands of clones, about 59% seen once. Source material: lymphocytes from the gut lamina propria. Receptor source: a man aged 55 to 70 with celiac disease on a gluten-free diet.

This clone has a handful of counts. The chain couples TRBV4-1 to TRBJ1-1, with D hard to call. The CDR3 covers 14 residues. Deletions cut 3 bases from V and 0 bases from J, with 8 bases between. The germline V gene has CDR1 MGHRA and CDR2 YSYEKL. The DNA for the CDR3 is TGCGCCAGCAGCCACCCCGGAGTGAACACTGAAGCTTTCTTT. This sequence encodes CASSHPGVNTEAFF.

A few counts support this clone. Other DNA sequences within the sample encode an identical CDR3. This chain connects TRBV6-6 to TRBJ1-2; 7 bases match TRBD1. The CDR3 sequence is 13 residues long. In germline, CDR1 is MNHNY, CDR2 SVGAGI (reference sequence). The V and J ends lost 5 bases and 3 bases, in that order; junction bases with no gene match: 3. The CDR3 loop reads CASSPTGDYGYTF. The CDR3 DNA is TGTGCCAGCAGTCCCACAGGGGACTATGGCTACACCTTC.

J is TRBJ2-1 and V is TRBV5-1; 8 nucleotides align to TRBD2. Germline loops: CDR1 SGHRS, CDR2 YFSETQ. The CDR3 totals 15 residues. Trimming cost V 4 bases and J 2 bases; bases outside gene matches: 5. CDR3 nucleotides: TGCGCCAGCAGCCGGGGGCGGGGGGCCTACAATGAGCAGTTCTTC. Encoded protein: CASSRGRGAYNEQFF.

Details on this clone: One end of the junction varies from germline; a read error may be responsible. The chain employs TRBV11-2 and TRBJ2-5; 15 bases are a match to TRBD2. The germline V gene has CDR1 SGHAT and CDR2 FQNNGV. This CDR3 contains 16 residues. Here the CDR3 reads CASSIGTSGGQGTQYF. In DNA form, the CDR3 reads TGTGCCAGCAGCATAGGGACTAGCGGGGGGCAAGGGACCCAGTACTTC.

This chain connects TRBV30 to TRBJ2-2; the D is unclear. Germline V gene sequence: CDR1 GTSNPN, CDR2 SVGIG (reference sequence). V was pared by 3 bases and J by 7 bases, with 9 bases between. The CDR3 loop spans 12 amino acids. CDR3 DNA: TGTGCCTGGAGCGACTTCCACGGGGAGCTGTTTTTT. It encodes CAWSDFHGELFF.

This chain joins TRBV25-1 and TRBJ2-7; D perhaps matches TRBD1 (6 bases). The CDR3 has 14 residues. V gave up 3 bases and J gave up 2 bases, with 11 bases separating them. The germline V gene encodes CDR1 MGHDK and CDR2 SYGVNS. CDR3 loop: CASSEKQGAYEQYF. CDR3 sequence (DNA): TGTGCCAGCAGTGAGAAACAGGGTGCCTACGAGCAGTACTTC.

This clone has just a few counts. A much larger clone sits a single nucleotide away, making a read error possible. Other DNA sequences in the sample encode the same CDR3. The chain links TRBV4-1 to TRBJ1-1, with D hard to call. This CDR3 region has 13 residues. V lost 3 bases to trimming and J lost 4 bases, with 9 bases between them. Germline values: CDR1 MGHRA, CDR2 YSYEKL. CDR3 region: CASSQAGFTEAFF. Written as DNA, the CDR3 is TGCGCCAGCAGCCAGGCAGGCTTCACTGAAGCTTTCTTT.

CDR3 in amino acids: CASSPLSGPGGGELFF. In DNA form, the CDR3 reads TGCGCCAGCAGCCCCCTCAGCGGGCCGGGTGGCGGGGAGCTGTTTTTT. The gene calls are TRBV5-1 and TRBJ2-2, with D possibly matching TRBD2 (6 bases). V was cut by 4 bases and J by 7 bases, with 20 bases left in between. The CDR3 is made up of 16 amino acids. Germline V gives CDR1 SGHRS, CDR2 YFSETQ.

The chain joins TRBV2 to TRBJ2-2, with 9 bases fitting TRBD1. Trimming cost V 4 bases and J 4 bases; bases outside gene matches: 4. This CDR3 region has 15 residues. Germline assignment: CDR1 SNHLY and CDR2 FYNNEI. CDR3 residues: CASSGGTGPTGELFF. Written as DNA, the CDR3 is TGTGCCAGCAGTGGGGGGACAGGGCCCACCGGGGAGCTGTTTTTT.

This rearrangement joins TRBV5-1 to TRBJ1-4, with 7 nucleotides matching TRBD1. Germline lookup yields CDR1 SGHRS and CDR2 YFSETQ. V lost 0 bases to trimming and J lost 6 bases; unmatched junction nucleotides: 5. The CDR3 is made up of 15 amino acids. As DNA, the CDR3 is TGCGCCAGCAGCTTGGGAGGCAGGGGGGATGAAAAACTGTTTTTT. The encoded protein is CASSLGGRGDEKLFF.

This clone came up a few times. The V call is TRBV11-2, the J call TRBJ1-2, with D possibly TRBD1 on 5 matching bases. Germline V lookup: CDR1 SGHAT, CDR2 FQNNGV. The V end lost 6 bases, the J end lost 4 bases, and 18 bases lay between the germline ends. CDR3 length equals 15 residues. The chain's CDR3 is CASSPQGIPGYGYTF. DNA for the CDR3: TGTGCCAGCAGTCCGCAGGGTATCCCGGGCTATGGCTACACCTTC. The full variable domain, completed using reference TRBV11-2 and TRBJ1-2, is EAGVAQSPRYKIIEKRQSVAFWCNPISGHATLYWYQQILGQGPKLLIQFQNNGVVDDSQLPKDRFSAERLKGVDSTLKIQPAKLEDSAVYLCASSPQGIPGYGYTFGSGTRLTVV.

The chain uses TRBV19 and TRBJ2-3; no clear D. The germline V and J ends were trimmed by 6 bases and 2 bases, with 12 bases remaining between them. CDR3 length: 14 amino acids. Germline V gives CDR1 LNHDA, CDR2 SQIVND (reference sequence). In DNA form, the CDR3 reads TGTGCCAGTAGCCCCTCCACTTACACAGATACGCAGTATTTT. As protein: CASSPSTYTDTQYF.

In this sample, this clone turned up once. This chain joins TRBV2 and TRBJ2-3, with D possibly matching TRBD1 (6 bases). In germline, CDR1 is SNHLY, CDR2 FYNNEI. The CDR3 extends over 15 amino acids. Deletions cut 7 bases from V and 1 base from J, with 15 bases between. The chain's CDR3 is CASKKGGPGTDTQYF. CDR3 bases: TGTGCCAGCAAGAAAGGGGGTCCAGGCACAGATACGCAGTATTTT.

This clone is judged medium-sized. V gene TRBV15 combines with J gene TRBJ1-1; no clear D. V was pared by 0 bases and J by 7 bases, with 18 bases between. This CDR3 has 16 residues. Per germline, CDR1 LNHNV and CDR2 YYDKDF (reference sequence). The CDR3 sequence is CATSRDVSKVTLEAFF. In DNA form, the CDR3 reads TGTGCCACCAGCAGAGATGTGAGCAAAGTCACCCTTGAAGCTTTCTTT.

V and J are TRBV9 and TRBJ2-5; the D is unclear. Germline V gene lookup returns CDR1 SGDLS and CDR2 YYNGEE. The CDR3 is 13 amino acids. The V gene lost 4 bases and the J gene lost 4 bases, with 11 bases spanning the gap. For the CDR3, the DNA is TGTGCCAGCAGCCCCCGAAGCTCAGAGACCCAGTACTTC. It codes for CASSPRSSETQYF. Full variable domain (missing parts from reference TRBV9 and TRBJ2-5): DSGVTQTPKHLITATGQRVTLRCSPRSGDLSVYWYQQSLDQGLQFLIQYYNGEERAKGNILERFSAQQFPDLHSELNLSSLELGDSALYFCASSPRSSETQYFGPGTRLLVL.

The count of this clone is one. The chain has TRBV5-1 and TRBJ1-1; D may be TRBD1 (6 bases). With 0 bases removed from V and 5 bases from J, the gap between germline ends came to 14 bases. The CDR3 runs to 15 residues. Germline CDR1 is SGHRS and CDR2 is YFSETQ. The CDR3 region has the DNA TGCGCCAGCAGCTTGGCCATCAGGGGTGGAACTGAAGCTTTCTTT. Translation: CASSLAIRGGTEAFF.

The rearrangement links TRBV6-1 to TRBJ1-3; D gene uncertain. The CDR3 sequence is 15 residues long. CDR1 and CDR2 (germline): MNHNS, SASEGT. Trimming pared 10 bases from V and 4 bases from J, leaving 20 bases between. CDR3 residues: CATRSNEKRGNTIYF. CDR3 in DNA: TGTGCCACTCGCTCAAATGAAAAGCGGGGAAACACCATATATTTT.

The chain uses TRBV6-5 and TRBJ1-6; 7 bases are shared with TRBD1. V trimming: 2 bases; J trimming: 10 bases; junction bases outside the gene matches: 2. CDR1 and CDR2 (germline): MNHEY, SVGAGI. The CDR3 loop spans 13 amino acids. CDR3 DNA: TGTGCCAGCAGTTACGAGGGGGCCTCACCCCTCCACTTT. Translation gives CASSYEGASPLHF.

CDR3 sequence reads: CASMQGAVNEKLFF. CDR3 in DNA: TGTGCCAGCATGCAGGGGGCGGTTAATGAAAAACTGTTTTTT. The V call is TRBV28, the J call TRBJ1-4; the match to TRBD1 covers 8 bases. This CDR3 has 14 amino acids. J was trimmed by 4 bases and V by 7 bases; bases with no gene match: 5. The V gene's germline CDR1 is MDHEN and CDR2 SYDVKM. The whole variable domain, filled in from reference TRBV28 and TRBJ1-4, reads DVKVTQSSRYLVKRTGEKVFLECVQDMDHENMFWYRQDPGLGLRLIYFSYDVKMKEKGDIPEGYSVSREKKERFSLILESASTNQTSMYLCASMQGAVNEKLFFGSGTQLSVL.

This clone counts as medium-sized. Written as DNA, the CDR3 is TGTGCCACAACCAGGGGGAACTATGGCTACACCTTC. Translation: CATTRGNYGYTF. The rearrangement uses TRBV6-5 and TRBJ1-2, with 7 bases aligning to TRBD1. V lost 10 bases, J lost 2 bases, and 4 bases stayed unmatched. The CDR3 runs to 12 residues. CDR1 and CDR2 from the germline V gene are MNHEY and SVGAGI.

V usage is TRBV5-7 and J usage is TRBJ1-4; TRBD1 matches at 9 bases. TRBV5-7 belongs to the ORF category, with a function that is uncertain. The CDR3 has 16 amino acids. Losses at the gene ends were 4 bases for V and 0 bases for J; bases not matched to a gene: 4. The CDR3 DNA sequence: TGTGCCAGCAGCCTGGACAGGGGATCAACTAATGAAAAACTGTTTTTT. It specifies CASSLDRGSTNEKLFF.

The chain combines TRBV7-8 with TRBJ1-4; a weak D match, TRBD1 (6 bases). From germline, CDR1 is SGHVS and CDR2 FQNEAQ. The CDR3 totals 15 residues. Trimming left V 0 bases short and J 7 bases short, with 12 bases between. CDR3: CASSLAGQKSEKLFF. CDR3 coding DNA: TGTGCCAGCAGCTTAGCCGGACAGAAGAGTGAAAAACTGTTTTTT.

This clone appeared a few times. V gene TRBV2 combines with J gene TRBJ1-3, with D unclear. This CDR3 is built from 14 residues. The V gene's germline CDR1 is SNHLY and CDR2 FYNNEI. V gave up 1 base and J gave up 2 bases, with 6 bases separating them. The CDR3 sequence is CASSEGATGNTIYF. In DNA, the CDR3 is TGTGCCAGCAGTGAAGGGGCCACTGGAAACACCATATATTTT.

The V call is TRBV18, the J call TRBJ1-2; D uncertain. V was shortened by 0 bases and J by 5 bases, with 16 bases between the two germline ends. The CDR3 has 16 residues. The germline V gene has CDR1 KGHSH and CDR2 LQKENI. CDR3 nucleotides: TGTGCCAGCTCACCACCGGGAGGACGCTCGCGGTATGGCTACACCTTC. It codes for CASSPPGGRSRYGYTF.

The V and J genes are TRBV5-1 and TRBJ1-2, with D maybe TRBD1 (6 bases). From germline, CDR1 is SGHRS and CDR2 YFSETQ. The ends were cut back, 3 bases at V and 2 bases at J, with 11 bases in the middle. This CDR3 is 14 amino acids long. The CDR3 is CASSYPGQNYGYTF. As DNA, the CDR3 is TGCGCCAGCAGCTACCCGGGACAAAACTATGGCTACACCTTC. Full variable domain (remainder filled in from reference TRBV5-1 and TRBJ1-2): KAGVTQTPRYLIKTRGQQVTLSCSPISGHRSVSWYQQTPGQGLQFLFEYFSETQRNKGNFPGRFSGRQFSNSRSEMNVSTLELGDSALYLCASSYPGQNYGYTFGSGTRLTVV.

This sequence joins TRBV19 and TRBJ2-4; weak D call: TRBD1 (5 bases). The germline V and J ends were trimmed by 1 base and 4 bases, with 5 bases remaining between them. Germline CDR1 is LNHDA and CDR2 is SQIVND (reference sequence). The CDR3 length is 13 residues. The CDR3 coding sequence is TGTGCCAGTAGTATAGGACAGAAAAACATTCAGTACTTC. This encodes CASSIGQKNIQYF.

This clone was seen only once. The gene calls are TRBV9 and TRBJ2-2; 12 nucleotides line up with TRBD1. The CDR3 consists of 16 residues. V shed 0 bases and J 9 bases; nucleotides not matched to a gene: 6. CDR1 is SGDLS, CDR2 YYNGEE, per germline. In DNA form, the CDR3 reads TGTGCCAGCAGCGTAGGGGGACAGGGGGCCTTCAGGGAGCTGTTTTTT. It translates to CASSVGGQGAFRELFF.